This T cell receptor beta chain was obtained from a study of cytomegalovirus exposure and HLA in healthy donors (dated by TCRdb to 2015 to 2018). In the study overall: An earlier analysis of several hundred of the donors reported under 300 Gb of sequence data and 100 million to 120 million unique TCR beta sequences obtained from some 170 million T cells. Rather than using new phenotypic data, the later analysis identified candidate immune exposures from TCR beta sequences and from how often those sequences occurred across donors. To predict cytomegalovirus infection status, the study brought together high-throughput TCR immunosequencing, statistical association of individual TCRs with disease status, and machine learning. Both class I and class II loci were covered by HLA typing, at four-digit resolution. Donor age, sex, ethnicity and CMV serostatus were compiled together with the repertoire data. A handful of DR-DQ haplotypes were treated as single units for association and clustering because of strong linkage in the cohort. An earlier analysis of 450 to 750 of the donors used high-throughput TCR beta sequencing to judge whether each TCR beta V gene segment behaved as functional or pseudogenic. Using immunosequencing, the study profiled T cell repertoires from 500 to 800 subjects and related those repertoires to cytomegalovirus serostatus. An early release that covered about 640 HLA-typed donors contained approximately 320 gigabases of sequencing data and 85 million to 100 million unique TCR sequences. Of the 350 to 450 genotyped donors, 70% to 90% were placed in the genetic ancestry cluster associated with self-reported Caucasian donors. Every repertoire in the discovery cohort had been generated on one and the same sequencing platform. Besides the first cohort of some 670 subjects, a separate validation cohort made up of roughly 120 different subjects was used. A later genetic analysis took genome-wide SNP genotypes for 398 of the 666 donors and used that subset as a discovery cohort. The study aimed to test whether cataloging public T cell receptors could reveal signatures of past pathogen exposure. A later analysis re-analyzed previously published TCR beta repertoires from 600 to 850 donors and added high-resolution HLA genotyping to study TCR occurrence patterns. The number of donors typed differed by locus, with about 629-630 for A, B, C, DRB1 and DQB1, over 500 for DQA1, over 600 for DPA1, and over 400 for DPB1. Among 300 to 500 genotyped donors of the cohort, an average of about 240,000 unique TCR beta nucleotide sequences was sequenced per donor, of which 15% to 20% were non-productive. Broad study findings and their caveats: In a later analysis, several top co-occurrence clusters were reported to appear linked to parvovirus B19, influenza, CMV and Epstein-Barr virus. CMV serostatus was the only immune exposure information available for the cohort. An association between a missense DCLRE1C variant and V-gene and J-gene trimming of TCR beta chains was found in a later genetic analysis and replicated in an independent cohort. A few of the identified cytomegalovirus-associated TCR beta chains were confirmed in vitro to be specific for cytomegalovirus antigens. A later genetic analysis reported fewer N-insertions in productive TCRs among donors in an Asian-associated ancestry cluster than the roughly 700-donor mean. Most TCR sequences were seen in very few donors, while some public TCRs were found in many individuals. Because HLA typing was unavailable for some donors at each locus, only the typed subset was used in association tests. When HLA alleles, especially DR and DQ, strongly co-occurred, TCR associations were difficult to assign to individual alleles. In an earlier analysis of a few hundred of the donors, most TCR beta V segments were observed in productive rearrangements about 90% or about 30% of the time, broadly matching IMGT annotations. A total of about 150 TCR beta chains were listed by the study as associated with cytomegalovirus. In a later analysis, HLA-associated TCR beta chains were found to be more clonally expanded and to have lower generation probabilities than equally common non-associated chains. A later analysis associated approximately 17,000 TCR beta sequences with specific HLA alleles at a false discovery rate of 0.05. Roughly 15 rarely observed V segments, including chromosome 9 orphons, were excluded from the earlier analysis of just under 600 of the donors because counts were too low. Linkage disequilibrium might explain the correlated functional status among segregating V segments, but an unknown experimental factor could not be excluded. A further reported finding was that TCR beta sequences accurately predicted the HLA-A and HLA-B alleles for most subjects in the first cohort. In a later analysis, TCR association rates were found to vary across HLA loci, with the most associated TCRs seen for DRB1 alleles and the fewest for HLA-C alleles. Most CMV-associated TCR beta chains appeared to be HLA-restricted in a later analysis, and the HLA associations seemed to be driven largely by CMV exposure. The cohort was sequenced for TCR beta chains only, and without alpha or paired-chain data the features that could be detected were limited. The sequencing pipeline was judged likely to have produced a cluster of highly shared sequence variants as a technical artifact. Cytomegalovirus status was reported to be diagnosed by the classifier with high specificity and sensitivity in both the original and validation cohorts. According to the authors, the approach could potentially be generalized to other disease states and immunological phenotypes. Because the 87-base-pair reads could not distinguish some IMGT-functional V segments, including TRBV6-2 and TRBV6-3, those segments were excluded. The presence/absence analyses assumed that sequencing depth was roughly uniform across donors, and that assumption may not be true.

The germline V gene (reference sequence) sets CDR1 to LNHDA and CDR2 to SQIVND. Relative to germline, V is 2 bases shorter and J is 6 bases shorter, with 13 bases between their ends. The CDR3, from cysteine to phenylalanine, totals 14 residues. Just CDR3 DNA is preserved here, 42 bases in frame from base 1. The cohort consisted of some 730 healthy bone marrow donors. At the time of sampling, every cohort member was nominally healthy, though immune exposures that went unrecorded were likely present. The donor tested CMV seropositive and was one of the 289 seropositive cohort members. Every donor gave a peripheral blood sample, and the peripheral blood mononuclear cells from that sample were used for TCR beta sequencing. The Qiagen DNeasy Blood Extraction Kit was used to extract genomic DNA from the blood cell samples. Library prep was done by the immunoSEQ multiplex PCR assay. The multiplex PCR relied on a mix of 60 forward primers for TCR Vbeta segments and 13 reverse primers for TCR Jbeta segments. A multiplex PCR assay on genomic DNA amplified the CDR3 region of rearranged TCR beta genes. Amplified TCR beta libraries were sequenced as 87-base-pair reads on the Illumina HiSeq System. As for how the authors treated the data: A later analysis tallied some 79 million unique TCR beta chains across the 640 or so repertoires, and about 10 million of those chains were shared by two or more donors. Raw reads were error-corrected and collapsed into unique sequences by a nearest-neighbor algorithm in which closely related sequences were merged to remove PCR and sequencing errors. To assign V, D and J gene segments, CDR3 sequences were aligned to IMGT reference sequences. For a sequence to be retained, a match of at least six nucleotides was required to both a V gene segment and a J gene segment. A rearrangement was called productive if the CDR3 had no stop codons and remained in frame with V and J, and every other rearrangement was called non-productive. Following IMGT convention, CDR3 was defined as the stretch from the second conserved V-encoded cysteine to the conserved J-encoded phenylalanine. The earlier analysis of about 590 of the donors excluded sequences that lacked an unambiguous match to a single V gene segment. In an earlier analysis of about 590 of the donors, a V segment was called functional when productive rearrangements were above 56.7%, and segregating when the standard deviation between donors exceeded 5%. A statistical classification framework was built to diagnose cytomegalovirus status from the catalog of TCR beta chain sequences. In a later analysis, TCR nucleotide sequences were compared against IMGT/GENE-DB human TR gene sequences so that V and J genes could be assigned. A later analysis assigned CDR3 sequences and most-parsimonious VDJ recombination scenarios with the TCRdist pipeline. In a later analysis, every TCR beta chain was defined by the combination of its CDR3 amino acid sequence and its V-gene family, and reads without a unique V-gene family were dropped. A later analysis removed over 500 highly shared, low-generation-probability nucleotide sequences to deal with suspected cross-contamination and a sequencing artifact. A later analysis calculated a clonal expansion index for each public chain from normalized within-repertoire ranks of inferred template counts. In a later analysis, generation probabilities were computed with a VDJ recombination model fitted to out-of-frame rearrangements, and the resulting probabilities were checked against IGoR. A later analysis scored TCR-TCR, TCR-HLA and TCR-CMV co-occurrence with hypergeometric tests, applying a repertoire-size bias correction to TCR pairs. In a later analysis, false discovery rates were estimated by permuting HLA or CMV assignments 20 times. In a later analysis, co-occurring TCRs were grouped using DBSCAN, and TCRdist sequence similarity was added for clustering within HLA-allele-positive subsets. Co-occurrence clustering excluded repertoires with fewer than 30,000 or more than 120,000 public chains, plus five with anomalous nucleotide sharing. TCRdb limited this immuneACCESS table to in-frame rearrangements with V and J called. A share of clones is missing; checked studies link under half to unresolved V genes, and the rest is unexplained. V and J calls and clone size follow that table, whereas D and trimming were derived from the DNA. The sample data list about 210,000 clones, and about 80% of these were observed just once. Roughly a tenth of the sample goes to the ten largest clones.

As to this clone: Its target antigen remains unknown. No base-level quality is on record; no much larger clone is a single base apart.

What was sequenced was PBMCs. The sequence came from a woman aged 50 to 60 in good health and CMV-seropositive. The rearranged chain carries TRBV19 and TRBJ1-2; the D gene remains uncertain. CDR3 region: CASSILGTAHGYTF. Here is the DNA: TGTGCCAGTAGTATATTAGGCACAGCTCATGGCTACACCTTC. Supplemented by the reference TRBV19 and TRBJ1-2 proteins around the CDR3, the complete variable domain is DGGITQSPKYLFRKEGQNVTLSCEQNLNHDAMYWYRQDPGQGLRLIYYSQIVNDFQKGDIAEGYSVSREKKESFPLTVTSAQKNPTAFYLCASSILGTAHGYTFGSGTRLTVV.